This is a list of T cell receptor beta chains from one sample in a study of breast tumors, draining lymph nodes, adjacent tissues. TCRdb redid the calling of the multiplex PCR reads with MiXCR, one entry per CDR3 protein. The sample carries over 15,000 distinct CDR3 sequences, about 60% recorded once. The sample was tumor-adjacent breast tissue. These receptors were taken from a female donor with breast cancer. Some clones in this sample may be carry-over from other donors' samples. Each CDR3 is given with its conserved first and last residue. The D gene is left open where the match is weak. Not all rows give a size; the values are once, few, many and, for expanded clones, a class.

D gene: TRBD2; J gene: TRBJ2-5; V gene: TRBV7-3; clone size: -; CDR3 protein: CASSPRGGAETQYF; CDR3 DNA: TGTGCCAGCAGCCCCCGCGGGGGGGCAGAGACCCAGTACTTC
D gene: TRBD1; J gene: TRBJ2-5; V gene: TRBV7-9; clone size: few; CDR3 protein: CASSVGQGKETQYF; CDR3 DNA: TGTGCCAGCAGCGTGGGACAGGGAAAGGAGACCCAGTACTTC
D gene: TRBD1; J gene: TRBJ2-7; V gene: TRBV4-3; clone size: few; CDR3 protein: CASSWSGTGENYEQYF; CDR3 DNA: TGCGCCAGCAGCTGGTCGGGGACAGGGGAAAACTACGAGCAGTACTTC
D gene: -; J gene: TRBJ1-6; V gene: TRBV7-2; clone size: large; CDR3 protein: CASSLVGLTSPLHF; CDR3 DNA: TGTGCCAGCAGCTTAGTAGGGTTAACGTCACCCCTCCACTTT
D gene: TRBD2; J gene: TRBJ2-5; V gene: TRBV20-1; clone size: -; CDR3 protein: CSVNGGTNLGAQYF; CDR3 DNA: TGCAGTGTTAACGGCGGGACTAACCTCGGGGCCCAGTACTTC
D gene: TRBD1; J gene: TRBJ1-2; V gene: TRBV6-6; clone size: -; CDR3 protein: CASSSGQGIYGYTF; CDR3 DNA: TGTGCCAGCAGTTCGGGACAGGGCATCTATGGCTACACCTTC
D gene: -; J gene: TRBJ1-1; V gene: TRBV29-1; clone size: many; CDR3 protein: CSVVGAVQAFF; CDR3 DNA: TGCAGCGTTGTGGGCGCCGTGCAGGCTTTCTTT
D gene: -; J gene: TRBJ1-1; V gene: TRBV2; clone size: once; CDR3 protein: CAGSARQNTEAFF; CDR3 DNA: TGTGCCGGCAGTGCACGGCAGAACACTGAAGCTTTCTTT
D gene: -; J gene: TRBJ1-2; V gene: TRBV19; clone size: -; CDR3 protein: CASSPDRSYGYTF; CDR3 DNA: TGTGCCAGTAGCCCTGACAGGTCCTATGGCTACACCTTC
D gene: -; J gene: TRBJ1-4; V gene: TRBV20-1; clone size: -; CDR3 protein: CSAREPGTQGDEKLFF; CDR3 DNA: TGCAGTGCTAGAGAACCCGGTACGCAGGGTGATGAAAAACTGTTTTTT
D gene: -; J gene: TRBJ2-7; V gene: TRBV12-3/TRBV12-4; clone size: -; CDR3 protein: CASRPTGSYEQYF; CDR3 DNA: TGTGCCAGCAGACCTACAGGGAGCTACGAGCAGTACTTC
D gene: -; J gene: TRBJ2-2; V gene: TRBV29-1; clone size: -; CDR3 protein: CSVEDLGKEGYTGELFF; CDR3 DNA: TGCAGCGTTGAAGATCTTGGAAAGGAGGGATACACCGGGGAGCTGTTTTTT
D gene: -; J gene: TRBJ2-5; V gene: TRBV12-3/TRBV12-4; clone size: many; CDR3 protein: CASSPPEGETQYF; CDR3 DNA: TGTGCCAGCAGTCCCCCTGAGGGGGAGACCCAGTACTTC
D gene: -; J gene: TRBJ1-4; V gene: TRBV2; clone size: -; CDR3 protein: CAGGRDAEKLFF; CDR3 DNA: TGTGCGGGGGGCAGGGACGCTGAAAAACTGTTTTTT
D gene: -; J gene: TRBJ2-5; V gene: TRBV4-2; clone size: -; CDR3 protein: CASSRALRQGQETQYF; CDR3 DNA: TGTGCCAGCAGCCGGGCGTTGAGGCAGGGACAAGAGACCCAGTACTTC
D gene: TRBD1; J gene: TRBJ2-5; V gene: TRBV19; clone size: -; CDR3 protein: CASSTTGGALETQYF; CDR3 DNA: TGTGCCAGTAGTACGACAGGGGGCGCGTTGGAGACCCAGTACTTC
D gene: TRBD1; J gene: TRBJ2-7; V gene: TRBV5-1; clone size: -; CDR3 protein: CASLDRGRQYF; CDR3 DNA: TGCGCCAGCCTGGACAGGGGGAGACAGTACTTC
D gene: -; J gene: TRBJ2-1; V gene: TRBV19; clone size: -; CDR3 protein: CASSINSGSYNEQFF; CDR3 DNA: TGTGCCAGTAGTATAAATAGCGGCTCCTACAATGAGCAGTTCTTC
D gene: -; J gene: TRBJ1-3; V gene: TRBV19; clone size: -; CDR3 protein: CAASPSGNTIYF; CDR3 DNA: TGTGCCGCCTCCCCCTCTGGAAACACCATATATTTT
D gene: -; J gene: TRBJ1-3; V gene: TRBV9; clone size: -; CDR3 protein: CASSRLDSGNTIYF; CDR3 DNA: TGTGCCAGCAGCCGCCTCGACAGCGGAAACACCATATATTTT
D gene: -; J gene: TRBJ1-4; V gene: TRBV12-3/TRBV12-4; clone size: medium-sized; CDR3 protein: CASSFGGSDEKLFF; CDR3 DNA: TGTGCCAGCAGTTTTGGGGGCTCCGATGAAAAACTGTTTTTT
D gene: -; J gene: TRBJ1-2; V gene: TRBV20-1; clone size: -; CDR3 protein: CSARDKIVGGGGYTF; CDR3 DNA: TGCAGTGCTAGAGATAAGATTGTGGGAGGGGGTGGCTACACCTTC
D gene: -; J gene: TRBJ2-3; V gene: TRBV12-3/TRBV12-4; clone size: many; CDR3 protein: CASSLEGTQYF; CDR3 DNA: TGTGCCAGCAGTTTAGAGGGTACGCAGTATTTT
D gene: TRBD1; J gene: TRBJ1-5; V gene: TRBV2; clone size: -; CDR3 protein: CASRGTGNQPQHF; CDR3 DNA: TGTGCCAGCAGGGGGACAGGCAATCAGCCCCAGCATTTT
D gene: TRBD1; J gene: TRBJ1-6; V gene: TRBV20-1; clone size: -; CDR3 protein: CSARTGRASPLHF; CDR3 DNA: TGCAGTGCGAGGACAGGCAGGGCTTCACCCCTCCACTTT
D gene: -; J gene: TRBJ1-2; V gene: TRBV20-1; clone size: few; CDR3 protein: CSARATSLYGYTF; CDR3 DNA: TGCAGTGCTAGGGCTACCTCTTTATATGGCTACACCTTC
D gene: -; J gene: TRBJ2-1; V gene: TRBV29-1; clone size: -; CDR3 protein: CSVDIGYNEQFF; CDR3 DNA: TGCAGCGTTGATATAGGGTACAATGAGCAGTTCTTC
D gene: -; J gene: TRBJ1-1; V gene: TRBV12-3/TRBV12-4; clone size: many; CDR3 protein: CASRQPGVNTEAFF; CDR3 DNA: TGTGCCAGCAGACAACCGGGGGTGAACACTGAAGCTTTCTTT
D gene: -; J gene: TRBJ1-2; V gene: TRBV15; clone size: few; CDR3 protein: CATSRETDRLNGYTF; CDR3 DNA: TGTGCCACCAGCAGAGAAACCGACAGGTTGAATGGCTACACCTTC
D gene: TRBD1; J gene: TRBJ1-5; V gene: TRBV19; clone size: -; CDR3 protein: CASSLGAGGGGGWNQPQHF; CDR3 DNA: TGTGCCAGTAGCCTGGGGGCAGGGGGTGGGGGAGGTTGGAATCAGCCCCAGCATTTT
D gene: -; J gene: TRBJ1-1; V gene: TRBV7-2; clone size: -; CDR3 protein: CASSSRAGGANTEAFF; CDR3 DNA: TGTGCCAGCAGCTCTAGGGCCGGGGGCGCAAACACTGAAGCTTTCTTT
D gene: TRBD1; J gene: TRBJ1-4; V gene: TRBV7-9; clone size: -; CDR3 protein: CASSSGQGKLFF; CDR3 DNA: TGTGCCAGCAGCTCTGGACAGGGAAAACTGTTTTTT
D gene: -; J gene: TRBJ1-2; V gene: TRBV9; clone size: few; CDR3 protein: CASSPSAGTGGYTF; CDR3 DNA: TGTGCCAGCAGCCCCAGCGCGGGGACGGGCGGCTACACCTTC
D gene: -; J gene: TRBJ1-6; V gene: TRBV6-1; clone size: -; CDR3 protein: CASSNTGQGNSPLHF; CDR3 DNA: TGTGCCAGCAGTAATACTGGCCAGGGGAATTCACCCCTCCACTTT
D gene: TRBD1; J gene: TRBJ2-7; V gene: TRBV10-2; clone size: few; CDR3 protein: CASSESRTGGYEQYF; CDR3 DNA: TGCGCCAGCAGTGAGTCCAGGACAGGGGGCTACGAGCAGTACTTC
D gene: TRBD1; J gene: TRBJ1-6; V gene: TRBV20-1; clone size: -; CDR3 protein: CSARRTGSYNSPLHF; CDR3 DNA: TGCAGTGCTAGGAGGACAGGTTCTTATAATTCACCCCTCCACTTT
D gene: -; J gene: TRBJ2-5; V gene: TRBV9; clone size: -; CDR3 protein: CASSKAAQTQYF; CDR3 DNA: TGTGCCAGCAGCAAGGCGGCGCAGACCCAGTACTTC
D gene: TRBD1; J gene: TRBJ2-7; V gene: TRBV4-1; clone size: medium-sized; CDR3 protein: CASSQTTGGLSEQYF; CDR3 DNA: TGCGCCAGCAGCCAGACGACAGGGGGCCTCTCCGAGCAGTACTTC
D gene: -; J gene: TRBJ2-7; V gene: TRBV30; clone size: -; CDR3 protein: CAWSPPGSVSYEQYF; CDR3 DNA: TGTGCCTGGAGTCCCCCGGGTAGCGTCTCCTACGAGCAGTACTTC
D gene: -; J gene: TRBJ2-7; V gene: TRBV7-8; clone size: -; CDR3 protein: CASSAVPGQSYEQYF; CDR3 DNA: TGTGCCAGCAGCGCCGTGCCAGGACAGAGTTACGAGCAGTACTTC
D gene: TRBD1; J gene: TRBJ1-1; V gene: TRBV7-9; clone size: many; CDR3 protein: CASSPGDRVDTEAFF; CDR3 DNA: TGTGCCAGCAGTCCTGGCGACAGGGTGGACACTGAAGCTTTCTTT
D gene: -; J gene: TRBJ1-2; V gene: TRBV7-8; clone size: -; CDR3 protein: CASSEGLSPNYGYPF; CDR3 DNA: TGTGCCAGCAGCGAGGGGTTATCCCCTAACTATGGCTACCCCTTC
D gene: -; J gene: TRBJ2-5; V gene: TRBV18; clone size: -; CDR3 protein: CASSPPVGETQYF; CDR3 DNA: TGTGCCAGCTCACCACCGGTAGGGGAGACCCAGTACTTC
D gene: -; J gene: TRBJ1-2; V gene: TRBV19; clone size: -; CDR3 protein: CASKVGGGTYGYTF; CDR3 DNA: TGTGCCAGTAAGGTGGGCGGCGGAACCTATGGCTACACCTTC